This T cell receptor (beta chain) emerged from a study of shared clonotypes between healthy human individuals. The naive CD8 population came from CD45RO-negative cells selected for CCR7, without terminally differentiated effector memory CD45RA+ cells. The table came from immunoSEQ multiplex PCR; TCRdb's copy has only in-frame clones and leaves some out. The data contain 2 million to 2.5 million clones, about 94% of them singletons. This sequence originates from a man younger than 35 in good health. The sample was naive CD8+ T cells sorted from blood.

The CDR3 DNA follows: TGTGCCAGCCGGCTGGGGGTCCTTCTCACCGGGGAGCTGTTTTTT. Amino acids: CASRLGVLLTGELFF. V gene TRBV27 combines with J gene TRBJ2-2; D tentatively fits TRBD1 or TRBD2 (5 bases each). Germline CDR1 reads MNHEY; CDR2 reads SMNVEV (reference sequence). The CDR3 totals 15 residues. V was cut by 8 bases and J by 4 bases, with 17 bases left in between.